This is a list of T cell receptor beta chains from one sample in a study of control samples from healthy donors and cancer patients. Using immunoSEQ multiplex PCR, the repertoire was profiled, and TCRdb retains in-frame clones only, with some absent. The table lists roughly 73,000 clones, nearly 85% of them singletons. The sequenced material came from blood. The receptor source for this set is a man aged 50-59 years in good health. Both conserved end residues are part of each CDR3. The D gene is left open where the match is weak. Size values are once, few and many counts, or a class for expanded clones, and some rows have none.

J	D	size	V	CDR3	DNA
TRBJ1-2	TRBD1	-	TRBV5-4	CASRVDRGQNGYTF	TGTGCCAGCAGAGTGGACAGGGGGCAAAATGGCTACACCTTC
TRBJ1-3	-	-	TRBV2	CASSVQGSGNTIYF	TGTGCCAGCAGTGTGCAAGGGTCTGGAAACACCATATATTTT
TRBJ2-1	TRBD2	-	TRBV3-1/TRBV3-2	CASSQEKAGGNEQFF	TGTGCCAGCAGCCAAGAAAAAGCCGGGGGGAATGAGCAGTTCTTC
TRBJ2-3	TRBD1	-	TRBV5-1	CASSLGDRGPLGTDTQYF	TGCGCCAGCAGCTTGGGGGACAGGGGCCCACTAGGGACAGATACGCAGTATTTT
TRBJ1-5	-	-	TRBV19	CASSITSNQPQHF	TGTGCCAGTAGTATCACCAGCAATCAGCCCCAGCATTTT
TRBJ1-2	-	-	TRBV29-1	CSVAGPTERGYGYTF	TGCAGCGTTGCCGGACCCACGGAGAGGGGATATGGCTACACCTTC
TRBJ1-1	-	-	TRBV19	CASSQYTEAFF	TGTGCCAGTAGCCAGTACACTGAAGCTTTCTTT
TRBJ1-2	TRBD1	-	TRBV19	CASRRAVPLTGDYGYTF	TGTGCCAGTAGACGCGCCGTACCCTTGACAGGGGACTATGGCTACACCTTC
TRBJ1-1	-	medium-sized	TRBV6-2/TRBV6-3	CASSYGDGGTTEAFF	TGTGCCAGCAGTTACGGGGATGGGGGGACCACTGAAGCTTTCTTT
TRBJ2-1	-	few	TRBV25-1	CASSETLPENSYNEQFF	TGTGCCAGCAGTGAAACCCTCCCGGAGAACTCCTACAATGAGCAGTTCTTC
TRBJ2-5	-	-	TRBV19	CASRRGIETNQETQYF	TGTGCCAGTAGGAGAGGTATCGAGACCAACCAAGAGACCCAGTACTTC
TRBJ2-1	-	-	TRBV7-3	CASSPNNIGGNEQFF	TGTGCCAGCAGCCCAAATAACATAGGGGGTAATGAGCAGTTCTTC
TRBJ1-2	-	-	TRBV29-1	CSVGDNYGYTF	TGCAGCGTTGGAGACAACTATGGCTACACCTTC
TRBJ2-1	-	-	TRBV7-2	CASSPVVGGEQFF	TGTGCCAGCAGCCCAGTAGTGGGGGGTGAGCAGTTCTTC